A selection of T cell receptor beta chains follows, all from one sample in a study of blood T cell repertoires in COVID-19. Only in-frame clones appear in the TCRdb table, and some are missing; sequencing was by immunoSEQ multiplex PCR. In the table there are about 75,000 clones, around 90% of which are singletons. The sample consisted of peripheral blood. Receptors originate from a human donor in a cohort sampled during active COVID-19. CDR3s include the opening cysteine and the closing phenylalanine or tryptophan. The D gene is left open where the match is weak. Expanded clones are given a class, and other clones once, few, many or no size at all.

v_gene	d_gene	j_gene	abundance	CDR3nt	CDR3aa
TRBV24-1	-	TRBJ1-1	-	TGTGCCACCAGTGAACCCTCGACAGGGAACACTGAAGCTTTCTTT	CATSEPSTGNTEAFF
TRBV27	-	TRBJ1-6	-	TGTGCCAGCTCACTAGGCCCAGCTGGTAGCTCCTATAATTCACCCCTCCACTTT	CASSLGPAGSSYNSPLHF
TRBV5-1	TRBD2	TRBJ2-1	-	TGCGCCAGCAGCCTGAGCGGGAGGGGGAATGAGCAGTTCTTC	CASSLSGRGNEQFF
TRBV3-1/TRBV3-2	-	TRBJ2-5	-	TGTGCCAGCAGCCAAGAGTCCCGCGGCGAGACCCAGTACTTC	CASSQESRGETQYF
TRBV5-6	-	TRBJ1-1	-	TGTGCCAGCAGCTTGGTTTCTGTTGTTGAAGCTTTCTTT	CASSLVSVVEAFF
TRBV9	TRBD2	TRBJ2-7	once	TGTGCCAGCAGCGTATCTAGCGGACCCTCCTACGAGCAGTACTTC	CASSVSSGPSYEQYF
TRBV3-1/TRBV3-2	-	TRBJ1-5	-	TGTGCCAGCAGCCAAGATCGGAATCAGCCCCAGCATTTT	CASSQDRNQPQHF
TRBV5-7	TRBD1	TRBJ1-1	-	TGTGCCAGCAGCCCGGGACAGTCCGACATGAACACTGAAGCTTTCTTT	CASSPGQSDMNTEAFF
TRBV11-3	-	TRBJ2-2	-	TGTGCCAGCAGCTTATCAGCAGGCCGGTACACCGGGGAGCTGTTTTTT	CASSLSAGRYTGELFF
TRBV19	-	TRBJ2-4	once	TGTGCCAGTAGACCTGAGATAGCCAAAAACATTCAGTACTTC	CASRPEIAKNIQYF
TRBV6-5	-	TRBJ2-2	-	TGTGCCAGCAGGTACGACAGGAACACCGGGGAGCTGTTTTTT	CASRYDRNTGELFF
TRBV27	TRBD2	TRBJ2-5	-	TGTGCCAGCAGTCGACTCGGACTAGCAGACCAAGAGACCCAGTACTTC	CASSRLGLADQETQYF
TRBV24-1	-	TRBJ1-1	once	TGTGCCACCAGTCTAACAGGGAACACTGAAGCTTTCTTT	CATSLTGNTEAFF
TRBV5-1	TRBD1	TRBJ2-1	-	TGCGCCAGCAGCTCGGGACAGGGCGCGTACAATGAGCAGTTCTTC	CASSSGQGAYNEQFF
TRBV5-1	TRBD1	TRBJ2-7	-	TGCGCCAGCAGCTTAGAGGGGGCCGGGCAGTACTTC	CASSLEGAGQYF
TRBV19	-	TRBJ1-5	-	TGTGCCAGTAGTATAGGAGGAAGGAGACATCAGCCCCAGCATTTT	CASSIGGRRHQPQHF
TRBV6-5	TRBD1	TRBJ2-7	-	TGTGCCAGCCTCGGACAGGGGTACGAGCAGTACTTC	CASLGQGYEQYF
TRBV9	-	TRBJ2-1	-	TGTGCCAGCAGCTCGCGGAGGGGACCAGGCCGGGACAATGAGCAGTTCTTC	CASSSRRGPGRDNEQFF
TRBV21-1	-	TRBJ2-7	-	TGTGCCAGCGCTCGACTAGCGGAGATCTACGAGCAGTACTTC	CASARLAEIYEQYF
TRBV2	TRBD2	TRBJ2-1	-	TGTGCCAGCAGGTCCCGTTCTAGCGGGCTTGGGGATGAGCAGTTCTTC	CASRSRSSGLGDEQFF
TRBV4-2	-	TRBJ1-1	once	TGTGCCAGCAGCCAGCCCACAGGGAGTTTCACTGAAGCTTTCTTT	CASSQPTGSFTEAFF
TRBV30	TRBD1	TRBJ1-5	-	TGTGCCAGCGGACAGGGCGGTTATAGCAATCAGCCCCAGCATTTT	CASGQGGYSNQPQHF
TRBV23-1	TRBD1	TRBJ2-7	-	TGCGCCAGCAGTCTACCCGGACAGGGACTGTTTTTCGGGTCCTACGAGCAGTACTTC	CASSLPGQGLFFGSYEQYF
TRBV12-5	TRBD2	TRBJ2-5	-	TGTGCTAGTGGTTTGGGGACTAGCGGGGGGCAAGAGACCCAGTACTTC	CASGLGTSGGQETQYF
TRBV5-4	TRBD2	TRBJ2-3	-	TGTGCCAGCAGCCCCATAGGGACTAGCGGGGATACGCAGTATTTT	CASSPIGTSGDTQYF
TRBV27	TRBD1	TRBJ2-2	-	TGTGCCAGCAGAAGGGACAGGGGCTACACCGGGGAGCTGTTTTTT	CASRRDRGYTGELFF
TRBV5-4	TRBD1	TRBJ2-3	-	TGTGCCAGCAGATCGGACAGGGGCACAGATACGCAGTATTTT	CASRSDRGTDTQYF
TRBV7-5	-	TRBJ1-2	-	TGTGTCAGAAGCTTAGTAGTCAGGTGTTATGGCTACACCTTC	CVRSLVVRCYGYTF
TRBV3-1/TRBV3-2	-	TRBJ2-4	-	TGTGCCAGCAGCCAAGACATCGGGGTCAAAAACATTCAGTACTTC	CASSQDIGVKNIQYF
TRBV11-3	TRBD2	TRBJ2-1	-	TGTGCCAGCAGCTCAACCGGGACTAGCGGGGGCCGAAGTGGCAATGAGCAGTTCTTC	CASSSTGTSGGRSGNEQFF
TRBV28	TRBD1	TRBJ2-5	-	TGTGCCAGCAGTTTTGGGGGACAGGGGCAAGAGACCCAGTACTTC	CASSFGGQGQETQYF
TRBV12-3/TRBV12-4	TRBD1	TRBJ2-4	once	TGTGCCAGCAGTTTAGGGCAGGGGGCTTCGCACTTC	CASSLGQGASHF
TRBV7-3	TRBD2	TRBJ2-1	-	TGTGCCAGCAGCTTCCAGAGCGGGGCCGGTGAGCAGTTCTTC	CASSFQSGAGEQFF
TRBV6-1	-	TRBJ2-6	-	TGTGCCAGCAGTGAGCAGGGGCATGGGGCCAACGTCCTGACTTTC	CASSEQGHGANVLTF
TRBV6-5	-	TRBJ1-1	once	TGTGCCAGCAACCCCCACGGGGTACCGAACACTGAAGCTTTCTTT	CASNPHGVPNTEAFF
TRBV19	-	TRBJ1-1	-	TGTGCCAGTAACTTAAACACTGAAGCTTTCTTT	CASNLNTEAFF
TRBV18	TRBD2	TRBJ2-1	-	TGTGCCAGCTCACCACGACTAGCGGGAGGCAGTAGAGATGAGCAGTTCTTC	CASSPRLAGGSRDEQFF
TRBV27	TRBD2	TRBJ2-3	-	TGTGCCAGCAGTTTATGGGCGGGAGGGCGGTCGGATACGCAGTATTTT	CASSLWAGGRSDTQYF
TRBV4-2	TRBD1	TRBJ1-5	-	TGTGCCAGCAGCCCGATGGGGGGACAGGGTGCTCAGCCCCAGCATTTT	CASSPMGGQGAQPQHF
TRBV12-3/TRBV12-4	-	TRBJ2-3	-	TGTGCCAGCAGTCCGGGGAGAACAGATACGCAGTATTTT	CASSPGRTDTQYF
TRBV19	-	TRBJ2-1	-	TGTGCCAGTAGTATAGACCCACCCTGGCGGGGGCGGCCTAGGAATGAGCAGTTCTTC	CASSIDPPWRGRPRNEQFF
TRBV28	TRBD1	TRBJ2-3	-	TGTGCCAGCCAGGACAGGCCCTGGGCAGATACGCAGTATTTT	CASQDRPWADTQYF
TRBV3-1/TRBV3-2	TRBD2	TRBJ2-1	-	TGTGCCAGCAGTCACCCGGGACTAGCGCAAAATGAGCAGTTCTTC	CASSHPGLAQNEQFF
TRBV5-1	-	TRBJ2-7	-	TGCGCCAGCAGCTTGGGGGCGGGGTCCTACGAGCAGTACTTC	CASSLGAGSYEQYF
TRBV28	TRBD1	TRBJ1-5	-	TGTGCCAGCAGCTCAGGGGGCACAGGCAATCAGCCCCAGCATTTT	CASSSGGTGNQPQHF
TRBV19	-	TRBJ2-1	-	TGTGCCAGTACCCCGGGGAAGGGCAATGAGCAGTTCTTC	CASTPGKGNEQFF
TRBV4-1	-	TRBJ1-6	-	TGCGCCAGCAGCCAAGTTACAGGAGGGGAATCACCCCTCCACTTT	CASSQVTGGESPLHF
TRBV11-1	-	TRBJ2-5	-	TGTGCCAGCAGCTTAGTCGGGGGTTCCCAAGAGACCCAGTACTTC	CASSLVGGSQETQYF
TRBV5-6	-	TRBJ2-2	-	TGTGCCAGCAGCTTACAGGAGTTGTGGACCGGGGAGCTGTTTTTT	CASSLQELWTGELFF
TRBV24-1	TRBD1	TRBJ1-5	-	TGTGCCACCAGTGATTCCACCGGGACAGGGAATCAGCCCCAGCATTTT	CATSDSTGTGNQPQHF
TRBV3-1/TRBV3-2	TRBD2	TRBJ2-1	-	TGTGCCAGCAGCCAAGAGGGTACTAGCGGCTCCTACAATGAGCAGTTCTTC	CASSQEGTSGSYNEQFF
TRBV3-1/TRBV3-2	-	TRBJ1-1	-	TGTGCCAGCAGCCAATCATCAGGGGACGCTTTCTTT	CASSQSSGDAFF
TRBV5-1	TRBD1	TRBJ2-5	-	TGCGCCAGCAGCTCGGGACAGGGGGCGAGGGAGACCCAGTACTTC	CASSSGQGARETQYF
TRBV4-1	-	TRBJ1-6	-	TGCGCCAGCAGCCCGGGGACACTTTACTCACCCCTCCACTTT	CASSPGTLYSPLHF
TRBV28	-	TRBJ1-2	-	TGTGCCAGCAGTCTACCTGCGGCCAGGGGTTATGGCTACACCTTC	CASSLPAARGYGYTF
TRBV5-1	TRBD2	TRBJ2-1	-	TGCGCCAGCAGCAAGCCGCGGCTAGCGGGGACTAGCGAGAACTACAATGAGCAGTTCTTC	CASSKPRLAGTSENYNEQFF
TRBV3-1/TRBV3-2	TRBD1	TRBJ1-1	-	TGTGCCAGCAGCCAAGATACAGGGGCCGATCTCGACACTGAAGCTTTCTTT	CASSQDTGADLDTEAFF
TRBV27	TRBD1	TRBJ1-1	-	TGTGCCAGCAGTCCCCTTTTCCAGACAGGGAGGAATAAGGAAGCTTTCTTT	CASSPLFQTGRNKEAFF
TRBV3-1/TRBV3-2	TRBD2	TRBJ2-2	-	TGTGCCAGCAGCCAAGAGGTAGCGGGGGGGCCCGGCGGGGAGCTGTTTTTT	CASSQEVAGGPGGELFF